The 23 T cell receptor beta chains below all came from one sample that was sequenced in a study of blood T cell repertoires in COVID-19. Using immunoSEQ multiplex PCR, the repertoire was profiled, and TCRdb retains in-frame clones only, with some absent. In the table there are approximately 75,000 clones, around 88% of which are singletons. Input material: peripheral blood. The origin of the receptors is a man at least 80 years old with COVID-19, enrolled during active disease.

This clone has only one observation. The V gene is TRBV2, the J gene TRBJ2-5; 9 bases are shared with TRBD1. Germline CDR1 reads SNHLY; CDR2 reads FYNNEI. CDR3 length: 14 residues. The V gene end was trimmed by 6 bases and the J gene end by 0 bases; junction bases not matched to a gene: 2. The CDR3 nucleotides are TGTGCCAGCAGCTGGACAGGGGACCAAGAGACCCAGTACTTC. Its translation: CASSWTGDQETQYF.

The chain uses TRBV7-9 and TRBJ1-4; 10 nucleotides align to TRBD1. CDR3 size: 12 residues. CDR1 is SEHNR, CDR2 FQNEAQ, per germline (reference sequence). After removal of 2 bases from V and 16 bases from J, the junction contained 4 bases not matched to a gene. The CDR3 DNA reads as TGTGCCAGCAGCTTACAGGGACAGGGGCCGTTTTTT. Translated: CASSLQGQGPFF. Full variable domain (rest looked up from reference TRBV7-9 and TRBJ1-4): DTGVSQNPRHKITKRGQNVTFRCDPISEHNRLYWYRQTLGQGPEFLTYFQNEAQLEKSRLLSDRFSAERPKGSFSTLEIQRTEQGDSAMYLCASSLQGQGPFFGSGTQLSVL.

In the case of this clone: Other DNA sequences from this sample encode an identical CDR3 as well. The V gene is TRBV5-1, the J gene TRBJ1-1; TRBD1 aligns across 8 bases. The CDR3 loop spans 14 amino acids. Germline V gene sequence: CDR1 SGHRS, CDR2 YFSETQ. V dropped 0 bases and J dropped 4; count of bases not matched to a gene: 2. This CDR3 is CASSLGTGGTEAFF. The CDR3 nucleotides read TGCGCCAGCAGCTTGGGTACAGGGGGCACTGAAGCTTTCTTT.

The V call is TRBV4-1, the J call TRBJ2-3; D remains unclear. The V end was cut by 3 bases, the J end by 1 base, with 14 bases between. CDR1 is MGHRA and CDR2 is YSYEKL in the germline V gene. The CDR3 sequence is 16 residues long. The CDR3 loop is CASSHSATVGTDTQYF. The CDR3 nucleotides read TGCGCCAGCAGCCATTCCGCAACGGTGGGCACAGATACGCAGTATTTT.

V usage is TRBV15 and J usage is TRBJ2-3; D may be TRBD2 (7 bases). V was pared by 4 bases and J by 2 bases, with 19 bases between. The CDR3 runs to 17 residues. CDR1 is LNHNV, CDR2 YYDKDF, per germline (reference sequence). This CDR3 reads CATSKGLVAGATDTQYF. CDR3 bases: TGTGCCACCAGCAAAGGCCTAGTGGCGGGGGCCACAGATACGCAGTATTTT. Combining the CDR3 with reference TRBV15 and TRBJ2-3 gives the whole variable domain DAMVIQNPRYQVTQFGKPVTLSCSQTLNHNVMYWYQQKSSQAPKLLFHYYDKDFNNEADTPDNFQSRRPNTSFCFLDIRSPGLGDTAMYLCATSKGLVAGATDTQYFGPGTRLTVL.

This chain joins TRBV4-3 and TRBJ1-2; weak D call: TRBD1 (5 bases). The ends were cut back, 0 bases at V and 8 bases at J, with 10 bases in the middle. Germline V lookup: CDR1 LGHNA, CDR2 YSLEER. This CDR3 is 13 amino acids long. The CDR3 coding sequence is TGCGCCAGCAGCCAAGAAATAGACAGCGGCTACACCTTC. This codes for CASSQEIDSGYTF.

This clone appeared a few times. V is TRBV7-2 and J is TRBJ1-5, with D unclear. This CDR3 contains 16 residues. In germline, CDR1 is SGHTA, CDR2 FQGNSA. Trimming stripped 2 bases from V and 3 bases from J, with 14 bases between. CDR3 in amino acids: CASSLRFPGNNQPQHF. In DNA form, the CDR3 reads TGTGCCAGCAGCTTAAGGTTCCCGGGAAACAATCAGCCCCAGCATTTT.

V and J are TRBV4-1 and TRBJ1-2; D is perhaps TRBD1 (5 bases). This CDR3 comprises 13 residues. From germline, CDR1 is MGHRA and CDR2 YSYEKL. V lost 5 bases to trimming and J lost 3 bases, with 10 bases between them. CDR3 coding DNA: TGCGCCAGCAGCGCGGGGGAGGACTATGGCTACACCTTC. This encodes CASSAGEDYGYTF.

This chain uses TRBV27 with TRBJ2-2, with 8 bases that match TRBD2. Germline CDR1 MNHEY, CDR2 SMNVEV (reference sequence). The CDR3 sequence is 14 residues long. The trim removed 8 bases at V and 5 bases at J, leaving 7 bases unmatched. This CDR3 reads CASRGGAGTGELFF. CDR3 DNA: TGTGCCAGCCGGGGGGGGGCGGGTACCGGGGAGCTGTTTTTT.

The chain combines TRBV14 with TRBJ2-1; TRBD2 matches at 12 bases. Germline trimming cut 5 bases from V and 7 bases from J; bases unmatched to any gene: 15. Germline loops: CDR1 SGHDN, CDR2 FVKESK. The CDR3 consists of 18 residues. The CDR3 is CASSDNFLAGGHGNEQFF. CDR3 nucleotides: TGTGCCAGCAGCGACAACTTTCTAGCGGGGGGGCACGGGAATGAGCAGTTCTTC.

The V gene is TRBV5-8, the J gene TRBJ1-6; D not resolved. This CDR3 is built from 14 residues. The ends were cut back, 0 bases at V and 7 bases at J, with 8 bases in the middle. Per germline, CDR1 SGHTS and CDR2 YDEGEE. The CDR3 nucleotides are TGTGCCAGCAGCTTGGGTGTGCGGAATTCACCCCTCCACTTT. Its protein is CASSLGVRNSPLHF.

This rearrangement joins TRBV15 to TRBJ2-1; the match to TRBD2 covers 9 bases. The CDR3 runs to 16 residues. Germline CDR1 is LNHNV and CDR2 is YYDKDF (reference sequence). V shed 1 base, J shed 3 bases, and the junction held 4 bases outside the gene matches. Here the CDR3 reads CATSRGASGDYNEQFF. The CDR3 region has the DNA TGTGCCACCAGCAGAGGGGCTAGCGGGGACTACAATGAGCAGTTCTTC.

This clone was seen more than once but under ten times. The J gene is TRBJ1-3, the V gene TRBV11-2; D is unresolved. The CDR3 runs 14 residues. Trimming took 4 bases from V and 1 from J, leaving 8 bases between them. CDR1 and CDR2 from the germline V gene are SGHAT and FQNNGV. CDR3 region: CASSSTSSGNTIYF. The DNA for the CDR3 is TGTGCCAGCAGCTCGACAAGTTCTGGAAACACCATATATTTT.

The chain recombines TRBV5-6 with TRBJ2-3, with D uncertain. The germline CDR1 and CDR2 sequences are SGHDT and YYEEEE. V was clipped by 3 bases and J by 4 bases, with 3 bases between them. The CDR3 has 11 residues. CDR3 amino acids: CASSSSDTQYF. The CDR3 coding sequence is TGTGCCAGCAGCTCATCAGATACGCAGTATTTT.

J is TRBJ2-3 and V is TRBV9; 8 nucleotides agree with TRBD2. Trimming at V came to 6 bases and at J to 1 base, leaving 1 base not matched to a gene. The CDR3 sequence is 13 residues long. The germline V gene encodes CDR1 SGDLS and CDR2 YYNGEE. The CDR3 DNA sequence: TGTGCCAGCACGCGGGGGGGCACAGATACGCAGTATTTT. This sequence encodes CASTRGGTDTQYF.

This chain links TRBV6-5 with TRBJ2-7, with TRBD2 as a possible D gene (7 bases). V lost 10 bases and J 6 bases, leaving 19 bases between the germline ends. The CDR3 covers 13 residues. Germline V gene lookup returns CDR1 MNHEY and CDR2 SVGAGI. CDR3 protein: CATGGQSISEQYF. The CDR3, as DNA: TGTGCCACCGGGGGGCAGTCGATCTCCGAGCAGTACTTC.

The rearrangement joins TRBV2 to TRBJ2-3; 15 nucleotides match TRBD2. J gave up 5 bases and V 1 base, and 7 bases lay outside the gene matches. Germline V CDR1 and CDR2: SNHLY, FYNNEI. This CDR3 comprises 18 residues. CDR3 DNA sequence: TGTGCCAGCAGTGAAGTTTTCGGACTAGCGGGGGGGTTAGATACGCAGTATTTT. Its translation is CASSEVFGLAGGLDTQYF.

The chain recombines TRBV11-2 with TRBJ1-2, with D unclear. V lost 4 bases and J 5 bases, leaving 8 bases between the germline ends. CDR1 and CDR2 from the germline V gene are SGHAT and FQNNGV. The CDR3 is made up of 12 amino acids. CDR3 sequence (DNA): TGTGCCAGCAGCTCCTCTTCGTATGGCTACACCTTC. Translation gives CASSSSSYGYTF.

The gene calls are TRBV15 and TRBJ1-3, with a weak D call TRBD1 (5 bases). The ends were cut back, 3 bases at V and 4 bases at J, with 19 bases in the middle. Germline CDR1 reads LNHNV; CDR2 reads YYDKDF (reference sequence). This CDR3 is 17 amino acids long. This CDR3 reads CATSRGIPGGSGNTIYF. The DNA for the CDR3 is TGTGCCACCAGCAGGGGCATCCCGGGGGGTTCGGGAAACACCATATATTTT.

The chain joins TRBV11-2 to TRBJ1-1, with D tentatively TRBD1 (6 bases). The germline V gene encodes CDR1 SGHAT and CDR2 FQNNGV. The CDR3 extends over 17 amino acids. V lost 1 base and J lost 0, with 15 bases in between. The CDR3 loop reads CASSLGYGQGLNTEAFF. For the CDR3, the DNA is TGTGCCAGCAGCTTAGGTTACGGGCAGGGGTTGAACACTGAAGCTTTCTTT.

The chain couples TRBV6-5 to TRBJ1-2; D remains unclear. The length of the CDR3 is 14 residues. Germline-derived CDR1 and CDR2 are MNHEY and SVGAGI. Trimming removed 1 base at V and 5 bases at J, with 11 bases between. The CDR3 spells CASSYFPGRYGYTF. CDR3 sequence (DNA): TGTGCCAGCAGTTACTTTCCCGGGAGATATGGCTACACCTTC.

The V gene is TRBV7-3, the J gene TRBJ2-1; tentative D call: TRBD1 (5 bases). V was shortened by 1 base and J by 10 bases, with 11 bases between the two germline ends. This CDR3 comprises 13 residues. Germline V gene sequence: CDR1 SGHTA, CDR2 FQGTGA. The CDR3 DNA is TGTGCCAGCAGCTTAAGACAGCGTTCGGAGCAGTTCTTC. This gives the protein CASSLRQRSEQFF.

V gene TRBV11-2 combines with J gene TRBJ2-3; D is unclear. Germline lookup yields CDR1 SGHAT and CDR2 FQNNGV. The length of the CDR3 is 12 residues. Trimming took 4 bases from V and 3 from J, leaving 5 bases between them. The CDR3 loop reads CASSSRTDTQYF. The DNA of the CDR3 is TGTGCCAGCAGCTCTAGGACAGATACGCAGTATTTT.